The 5 T cell receptor beta chains in this list originate from one sample, sequenced in a study of T and B cells in COVID-19 patients. Multiplex PCR with BIOMED2 TRB-A/B primer pools amplified TRB rearrangements. TCRdb re-called the multiplex PCR reads through MiXCR, storing one row per CDR3 protein. Here the sample spans more than 9,000 distinct CDR3 sequences, approximately 29% being singletons. Blood genomic DNA input for TRB amplification was roughly 230-550 ng. Sequenced: blood. The receptor source for this set is a human donor who had recovered from COVID-19.

This clonotype was counted ten times or more. The rearrangement uses TRBV19 and TRBJ2-2; D not certain. The ends were cut back, 7 bases at V and 2 bases at J, with 11 bases in the middle. This CDR3 has 14 amino acids. The germline V gene has CDR1 LNHDA and CDR2 SQIVND (reference sequence). The CDR3 nucleotides are TGTGCCAGTACGGTGGCCCTAAACACCGGGGAGCTGTTTTTT. Translating gives CASTVALNTGELFF.

This clonotype has more than one count but fewer than ten. V usage is TRBV5-4 and J usage is TRBJ1-2; 7 bases are shared with TRBD1. The CDR3 covers 14 residues. Germline CDR1 SGHNT, CDR2 YYREEE (reference sequence). Trimming took 4 bases from V and 3 from J; bases not matched to a gene: 6. The chain's CDR3 is CASSTRQGDYGYTF. The CDR3 DNA sequence: TGTGCCAGCAGCACTCGACAGGGCGACTATGGCTACACCTTC.

V and J are TRBV19 and TRBJ2-1, with 13 bases fitting TRBD2. With 6 bases clipped from V and 6 bases from J, the junction kept 11 bases outside the gene matches. Germline CDR1 and CDR2: LNHDA and SQIVND (reference sequence). There are 17 residues in the CDR3. CDR3 residues: CASRVTSGGVRANEQFF. CDR3 in DNA: TGTGCCAGTAGGGTCACTAGCGGGGGGGTAAGGGCCAATGAGCAGTTCTTC.

This clonotype was counted only a few times. This chain uses TRBV5-1 with TRBJ2-3; D perhaps matches TRBD2 (5 bases). Trimming took 4 bases from V and 3 from J, leaving 12 bases between them. In germline, CDR1 is SGHRS, CDR2 YFSETQ. The CDR3 runs to 14 residues. This CDR3 is CASSQGPGTDTQYF. CDR3 DNA sequence: TGCGCCAGCAGCCAAGGCCCGGGGACAGATACGCAGTATTTT.

V is TRBV20-1 and J is TRBJ1-5; D ambiguous. There are 12 residues in the CDR3. From germline, CDR1 is DFQATT and CDR2 SNEGSKA (reference sequence). Trimming shortened V by 3 bases and J by 6 bases, and 9 bases separated the two germline ends. Written as DNA, the CDR3 is TGCAGTGCTAGCGATGGTAGTCAGCCCCAGCATTTT. Translated, it gives CSASDGSQPQHF.